These 9 T cell receptor beta chains share one sample of origin, sequenced in a study of T cells in Graves' hyperthyroidism and ophthalmopathy. The source material, RNA transcripts, was used to amplify TCR beta CDR3 regions. With the HTBI primer set, the TCR CDR3 went through a first round of RT-PCR. Each CDR3 protein is one row after TCRdb ran MiXCR on the multiplex PCR reads. Of more than 300,000 distinct CDR3 sequences listed, roughly 15% are singletons. Source material: blood. The origin of the receptors is a woman aged 25 to 39 with Graves' ophthalmopathy.

This clonotype was recorded at least ten times. A much larger clone differs by one base, so this may be a read error. The chain employs TRBV30 and TRBJ1-2; 9 bases agree with TRBD1. The CDR3 has 13 residues. The ends lost 6 bases at V and 7 bases at J; junction bases unmatched: 9. CDR1 is GTSNPN, CDR2 SVGIG, per germline (reference sequence). The CDR3 loop is CACKPGQGGGYTF. CDR3 in DNA: TGTGCCTGTAAGCCGGGACAGGGTGGTGGCTACACCTTC.

The chain recombines TRBV7-3 with TRBJ2-6, with D possibly TRBD1 on 6 matching bases. The CDR3 contains 18 residues. With 2 bases removed from V and 0 bases from J, the gap between germline ends came to 14 bases. The germline V gene encodes CDR1 SGHTA and CDR2 FQGTGA. The CDR3 sequence: CASSLYGTLISGANVLTF. The CDR3 region has the DNA TGTGCCAGCAGCTTATACGGGACACTAATCTCTGGGGCCAACGTCCTGACTTTC. Full variable domain (missing parts from reference TRBV7-3 and TRBJ2-6): GAGVSQTPSNKVTEKGKYVELRCDPISGHTALYWYRQSLGQGPEFLIYFQGTGAADDSGLPNDRFFAVRPEGSVSTLKIQRTERGDSAVYLCASSLYGTLISGANVLTFGAGSRLTVL.

This clonotype has only a few counts. CDR3 sequence: CASSARTSSWFSEQFF. CDR3 sequence (DNA): TGTGCCAGCAGTGCAAGGACTAGTTCGTGGTTCAGTGAGCAGTTCTTC. The chain joins TRBV28 to TRBJ2-1; 7 bases match TRBD2. The germline V gene has CDR1 MDHEN and CDR2 SYDVKM. Trimming removed 5 bases from V and 9 bases from J; junction bases left unmatched: 16. The CDR3 runs to 16 residues.

Concerning this clonotype itself: At one boundary the junction diverges from the germline segment, which might be a read error. This sequence joins TRBV7-7 and TRBJ2-5; 7 bases are shared with TRBD2. CDR1 is SSHAT, CDR2 FNYEAQ, per germline (reference sequence). CDR3 length: 16 residues. For the CDR3, the DNA is TGTGCTAGCAGCCAGCGGGGTCTAGCCGGGCAAGAGACCCAGTACTTC. This codes for CASSQRGLAGQETQYF.

The table lists this clonotype with a few counts. V usage is TRBV20-1 and J usage is TRBJ2-7; no clear D gene. Trimming shortened V by 0 bases and J by 7 bases, and 4 bases separated the two germline ends. Looked up from germline, CDR1 is DFQATT and CDR2 is SNEGSKA (reference sequence). The CDR3 length is 10 residues. DNA for the CDR3: TGCAGTGCTAGAGAAAGAGAGCAGTACTTC. Residues: CSAREREQYF.

This rearrangement joins TRBV9 to TRBJ1-6; D is ambiguous. The CDR3 runs to 16 residues. V shed 5 bases and J shed 6 bases, with 18 bases lying between them. Germline V gene lookup returns CDR1 SGDLS and CDR2 YYNGEE. The CDR3 sequence: CASSLSGIVRNSPLHF. Written as DNA, the CDR3 is TGTGCCAGCAGTCTCTCTGGCATCGTTCGTAATTCACCCCTCCACTTT.

Ten or more counts support this clonotype. This rearrangement joins TRBV20-1 to TRBJ1-1, with D maybe TRBD1 (6 bases). The germline gives CDR1 DFQATT, CDR2 SNEGSKA (reference sequence). This CDR3 spans 15 amino acids. With 1 base removed from V and 0 bases from J, the gap between germline ends came to 12 bases. The CDR3 protein is CSARGEGGMNTEAFF. The CDR3 bases are TGCAGTGCTAGAGGTGAAGGGGGAATGAACACTGAAGCTTTCTTT.

This clonotype has a handful of counts. The V and J genes are TRBV19 and TRBJ2-3; TRBD1 matches 8 bases. The CDR3 is 15 amino acids. V shed 4 bases and J 2 bases; nucleotides not matched to a gene: 5. The germline gives CDR1 LNHDA, CDR2 SQIVND (reference sequence). As DNA, the CDR3 is TGTGCCAGTAGTACGACAGGGGCTTTCACAGATACGCAGTATTTT. This codes for CASSTTGAFTDTQYF.

The genes are TRBV20-1 and TRBJ1-5; 10 bases agree with TRBD1. CDR1 and CDR2 from the germline V gene are DFQATT and SNEGSKA (reference sequence). V shed 6 bases and J 6 bases; nucleotides not matched to a gene: 8. The CDR3 totals 14 residues. The CDR3 DNA sequence: TGCAGTGCAACCGGGACAGGGGATTTTCAGCCCCAGCATTTT. Residues: CSATGTGDFQPQHF.